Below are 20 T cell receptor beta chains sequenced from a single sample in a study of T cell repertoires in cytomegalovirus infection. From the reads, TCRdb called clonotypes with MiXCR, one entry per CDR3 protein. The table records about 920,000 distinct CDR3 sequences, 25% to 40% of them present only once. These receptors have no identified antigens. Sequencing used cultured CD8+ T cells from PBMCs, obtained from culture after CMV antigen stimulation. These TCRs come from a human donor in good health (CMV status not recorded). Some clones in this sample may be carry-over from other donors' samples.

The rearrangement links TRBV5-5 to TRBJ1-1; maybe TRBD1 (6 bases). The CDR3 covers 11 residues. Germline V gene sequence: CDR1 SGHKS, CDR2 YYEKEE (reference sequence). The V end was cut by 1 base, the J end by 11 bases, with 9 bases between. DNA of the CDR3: TGTGCCAGCAGCTTGACAGGGCTGGCTTTCTTT. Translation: CASSLTGLAFF.

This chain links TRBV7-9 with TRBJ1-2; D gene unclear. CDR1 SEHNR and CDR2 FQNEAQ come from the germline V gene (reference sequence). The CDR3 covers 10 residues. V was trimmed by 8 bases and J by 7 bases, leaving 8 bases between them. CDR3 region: CASEGSGYTF. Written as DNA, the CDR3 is TGTGCCAGCGAGGGAAGTGGCTACACCTTC.

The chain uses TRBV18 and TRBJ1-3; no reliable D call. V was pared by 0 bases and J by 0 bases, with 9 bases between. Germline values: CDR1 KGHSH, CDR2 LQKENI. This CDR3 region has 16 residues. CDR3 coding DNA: TGTGCCAGCTCACCACCGGAGAGAATCTCTGGAAACACCATATATTTT. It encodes CASSPPERISGNTIYF.

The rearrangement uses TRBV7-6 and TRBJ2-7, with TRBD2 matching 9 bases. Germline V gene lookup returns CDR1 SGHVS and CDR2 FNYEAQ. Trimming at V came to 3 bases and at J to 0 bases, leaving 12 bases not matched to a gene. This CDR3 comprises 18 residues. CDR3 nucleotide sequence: TGTGCCAGCAGCTTTACCCCCAGTCCACTAGCGGGCTCCTACGAGCAGTACGTC. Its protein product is CASSFTPSPLAGSYEQYV.

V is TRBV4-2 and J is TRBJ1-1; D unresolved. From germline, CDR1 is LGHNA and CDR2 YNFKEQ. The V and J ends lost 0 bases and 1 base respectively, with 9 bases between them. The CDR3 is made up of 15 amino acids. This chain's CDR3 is CASSQDLRSNTEAFF. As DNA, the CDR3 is TGTGCCAGCAGCCAAGATCTCAGGTCGAACACTGAAGCTTTCTTT.

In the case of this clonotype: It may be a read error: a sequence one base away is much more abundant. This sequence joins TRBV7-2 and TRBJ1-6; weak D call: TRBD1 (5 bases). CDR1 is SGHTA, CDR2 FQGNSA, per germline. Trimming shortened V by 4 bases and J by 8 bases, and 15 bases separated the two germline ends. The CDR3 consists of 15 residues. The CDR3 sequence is CASSSPGALDSPLHF. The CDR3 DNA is TGTGCCAGCAGCTCCCCCGGGGCCCTCGATTCACCCCTCCACTTT.

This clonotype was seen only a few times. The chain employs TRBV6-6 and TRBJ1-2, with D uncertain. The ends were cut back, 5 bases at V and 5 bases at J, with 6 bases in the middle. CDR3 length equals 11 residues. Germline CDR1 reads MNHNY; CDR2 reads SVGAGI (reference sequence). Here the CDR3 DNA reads TGTGCCAGCAGTGTCGAATATGGCTACACCTTC. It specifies CASSVEYGYTF.

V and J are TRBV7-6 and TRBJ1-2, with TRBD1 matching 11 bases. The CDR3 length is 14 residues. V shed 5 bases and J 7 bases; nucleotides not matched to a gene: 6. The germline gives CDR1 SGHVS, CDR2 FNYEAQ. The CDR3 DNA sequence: TGTGCCAGCAGCGGGGACAGGGGGAGTCCTGGCTACACCTTC. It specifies CASSGDRGSPGYTF.

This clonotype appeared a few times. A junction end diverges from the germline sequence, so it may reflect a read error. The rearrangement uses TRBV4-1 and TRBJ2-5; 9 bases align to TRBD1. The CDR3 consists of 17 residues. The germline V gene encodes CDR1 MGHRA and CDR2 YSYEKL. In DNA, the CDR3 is TGTGCCAGCAGCCAAGAAGTTGGACAGGGGCCCCAAGAGACCCAGTACTTC. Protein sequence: CASSQEVGQGPQETQYF.

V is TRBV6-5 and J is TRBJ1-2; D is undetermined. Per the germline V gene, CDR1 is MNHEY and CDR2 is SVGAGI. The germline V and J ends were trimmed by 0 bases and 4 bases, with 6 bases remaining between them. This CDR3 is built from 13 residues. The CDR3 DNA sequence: TGTGCCAGCAGTTACTCGAATCCCTATGGCTACACCTTC. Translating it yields CASSYSNPYGYTF.

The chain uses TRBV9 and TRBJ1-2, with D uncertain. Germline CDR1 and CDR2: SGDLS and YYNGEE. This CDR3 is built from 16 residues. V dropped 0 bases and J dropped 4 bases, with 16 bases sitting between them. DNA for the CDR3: TGTGCCAGCAGCGTAGGCTCTGGAGATGGGGTCTATGGCTACACCTTC. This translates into CASSVGSGDGVYGYTF.

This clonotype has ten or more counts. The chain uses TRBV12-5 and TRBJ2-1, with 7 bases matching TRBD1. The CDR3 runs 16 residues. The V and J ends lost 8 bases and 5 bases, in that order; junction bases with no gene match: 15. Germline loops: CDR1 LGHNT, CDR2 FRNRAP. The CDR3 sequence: CASTGPAGGSNNEQFF. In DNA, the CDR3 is TGTGCTAGTACGGGCCCTGCAGGGGGATCCAACAATGAGCAGTTCTTC.

The CDR3 sequence: CASSLPGPSDYEQYF. In DNA, the CDR3 is TGTGCCAGCAGCTTACCAGGACCATCAGACTACGAGCAGTACTTC. V gene TRBV7-6 combines with J gene TRBJ2-7; no clear D. This CDR3 is 15 amino acids long. The V gene lost 2 bases and the J gene lost 3 bases, with 14 bases spanning the gap. Germline loops: CDR1 SGHVS, CDR2 FNYEAQ.

CDR3 region: CASSPKAGGYNEQFF. DNA for the CDR3: TGCGCCAGCAGCCCCAAGGCAGGGGGCTACAATGAGCAGTTCTTC. The V call is TRBV4-3, the J call TRBJ2-1, with 7 bases fitting TRBD1. Germline loops: CDR1 LGHNA, CDR2 YSLEER. This CDR3 contains 15 residues. After removal of 4 bases from V and 3 bases from J, the junction contained 6 bases not matched to a gene.

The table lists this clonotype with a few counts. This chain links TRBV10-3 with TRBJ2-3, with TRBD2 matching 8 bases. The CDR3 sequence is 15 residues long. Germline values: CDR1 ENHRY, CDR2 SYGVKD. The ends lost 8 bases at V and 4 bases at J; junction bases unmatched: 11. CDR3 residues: CAIGGSGGAPDTQYF. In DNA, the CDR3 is TGTGCCATCGGAGGGTCGGGGGGGGCCCCAGATACGCAGTATTTT.

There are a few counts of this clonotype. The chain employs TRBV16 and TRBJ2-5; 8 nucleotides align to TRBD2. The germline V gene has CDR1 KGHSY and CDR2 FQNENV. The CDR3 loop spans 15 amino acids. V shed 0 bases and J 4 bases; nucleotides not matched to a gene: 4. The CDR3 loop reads CASSQSALAGETQYF. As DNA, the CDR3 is TGTGCCAGCAGCCAATCGGCCCTAGCGGGAGAGACCCAGTACTTC.

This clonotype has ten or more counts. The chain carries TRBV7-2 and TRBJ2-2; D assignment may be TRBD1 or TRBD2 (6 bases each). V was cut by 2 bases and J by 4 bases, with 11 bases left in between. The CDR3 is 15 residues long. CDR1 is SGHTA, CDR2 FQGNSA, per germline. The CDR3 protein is CASSLSWGATGELFF. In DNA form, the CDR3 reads TGTGCCAGCAGCTTATCGTGGGGGGCCACCGGGGAGCTGTTTTTT.

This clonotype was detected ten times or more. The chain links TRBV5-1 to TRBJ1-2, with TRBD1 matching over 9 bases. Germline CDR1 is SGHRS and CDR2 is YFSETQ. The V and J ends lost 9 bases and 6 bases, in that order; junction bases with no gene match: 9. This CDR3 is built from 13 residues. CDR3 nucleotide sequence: TGCGCCACCTGGGGACAGGGCGGGCATGGCTACACCTTC. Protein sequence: CATWGQGGHGYTF.

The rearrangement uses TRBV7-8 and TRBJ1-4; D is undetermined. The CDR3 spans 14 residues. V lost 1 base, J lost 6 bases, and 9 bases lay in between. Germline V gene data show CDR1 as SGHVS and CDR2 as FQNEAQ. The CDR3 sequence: CASSLVVGHEKLFF. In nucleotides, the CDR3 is TGTGCCAGCAGCTTAGTAGTGGGCCATGAAAAACTGTTTTTT.

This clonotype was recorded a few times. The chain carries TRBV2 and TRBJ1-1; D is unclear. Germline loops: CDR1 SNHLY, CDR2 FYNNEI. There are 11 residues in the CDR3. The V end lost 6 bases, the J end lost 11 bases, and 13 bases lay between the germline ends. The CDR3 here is CASRDPMNAFF. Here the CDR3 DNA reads TGTGCCAGCAGGGACCCGATGAACGCTTTCTTT.